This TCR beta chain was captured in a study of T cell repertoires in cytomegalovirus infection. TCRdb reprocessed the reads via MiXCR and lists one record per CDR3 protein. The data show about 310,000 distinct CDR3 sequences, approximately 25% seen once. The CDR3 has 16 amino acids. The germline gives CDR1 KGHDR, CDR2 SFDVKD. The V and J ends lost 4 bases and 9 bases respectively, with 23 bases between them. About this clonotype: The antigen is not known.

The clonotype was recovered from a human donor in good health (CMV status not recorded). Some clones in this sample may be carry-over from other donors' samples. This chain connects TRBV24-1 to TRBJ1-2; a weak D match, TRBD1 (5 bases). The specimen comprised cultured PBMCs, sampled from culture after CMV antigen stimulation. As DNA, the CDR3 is TGTGCCACCAGTGAATTTGTTGGGGACGGTCCTCCTAGCTACACCTTC. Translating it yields CATSEFVGDGPPSYTF.